Listed below are T cell receptor beta chains from one sample, sequenced in a study of immune evolution from preneoplasia to lung adenocarcinoma. Sequencing used immunoSEQ multiplex PCR; TCRdb keeps in-frame clones, though not all of them. The sample shows several thousand clones, 77% of them seen only once. Sequencing used FFPE lung adenocarcinoma in situ tissue. The receptors stem from a person aged 55-85 years with lung adenocarcinoma. Each CDR3 is given with its conserved first and last residue. Each record gives: CDR3 protein, CDR3 DNA, V gene, D gene, J gene, clone size. D genes are given only for firm matches. Where a row states a size, it is once, few, many or the class of an expanded clone; other rows omit it.

CDR3aa: CASSQQVPNTEAFF; CDR3nt: TGTGCCAGCAGTCAGCAGGTCCCGAACACTGAAGCTTTCTTT; v_gene: TRBV6-5; d_gene: .; j_gene: TRBJ1-1; abundance: .
CDR3aa: CASSFSGYSYNSPLHF; CDR3nt: TGTGCCAGCAGCTTTTCAGGGTACTCCTATAATTCACCCCTCCACTTT; v_gene: TRBV7-2; d_gene: .; j_gene: TRBJ1-6; abundance: once
CDR3aa: CASSLSQLNEKLFF; CDR3nt: TGTGCCAGCAGTTTATCACAACTCAATGAAAAACTGTTTTTT; v_gene: TRBV28; d_gene: .; j_gene: TRBJ1-4; abundance: .
CDR3aa: CAWTTGNTGELFF; CDR3nt: TGTGCCTGGACTACAGGGAACACCGGGGAGCTGTTTTTT; v_gene: TRBV30; d_gene: .; j_gene: TRBJ2-2; abundance: .
CDR3aa: CASSYSYFSEQFF; CDR3nt: TGTGCCAGCAGTTACTCTTATTTCTCAGAGCAGTTCTTC; v_gene: TRBV6-5; d_gene: .; j_gene: TRBJ2-1; abundance: few
CDR3aa: CASSDKITPRVQNTGELFF; CDR3nt: TGCGCCAGCAGTGATAAAATTACTCCTCGGGTTCAAAACACCGGGGAGCTGTTTTTT; v_gene: TRBV10-1; d_gene: .; j_gene: TRBJ2-2; abundance: .
CDR3aa: CASSQAQNSPLHF; CDR3nt: TGCGCCAGCAGCCAAGCCCAGAATTCACCCCTCCACTTT; v_gene: TRBV10-2; d_gene: .; j_gene: TRBJ1-6; abundance: few
CDR3aa: CASSEGTGGHYGYTF; CDR3nt: TGTGCCAGCAGTGAAGGAACAGGGGGTCACTATGGCTACACCTTC; v_gene: TRBV6-1; d_gene: TRBD1; j_gene: TRBJ1-2; abundance: .
CDR3aa: CASSSGQNTGELFF; CDR3nt: TGTGCCAGCAGCTCCGGACAGAACACCGGGGAGCTGTTTTTT; v_gene: TRBV11-2; d_gene: .; j_gene: TRBJ2-2; abundance: .
CDR3aa: CAGGGYGYTF; CDR3nt: TGTGCCGGCGGGGGTTATGGCTACACCTTC; v_gene: TRBV30; d_gene: .; j_gene: TRBJ1-2; abundance: .
CDR3aa: CASSLGDQPQHF; CDR3nt: TGTGCCAGCAGCTTGGGAGATCAGCCCCAGCATTTT; v_gene: TRBV5-6; d_gene: .; j_gene: TRBJ1-5; abundance: .
CDR3aa: CASSLRGVAGNTIYF; CDR3nt: TGTGCCAGCAGCTTAAGAGGGGTGGCTGGAAACACCATATATTTT; v_gene: TRBV7-2; d_gene: .; j_gene: TRBJ1-3; abundance: .
CDR3aa: CARSRPRGPPDEQYF; CDR3nt: TGTGCCAGAAGCCGTCCCAGAGGGCCGCCTGACGAGCAGTACTTC; v_gene: TRBV5-3; d_gene: .; j_gene: TRBJ2-7; abundance: .
CDR3aa: CASSIQGSGELFF; CDR3nt: TGTGCCAGTAGTATACAGGGAAGCGGGGAGCTGTTTTTT; v_gene: TRBV19; d_gene: .; j_gene: TRBJ2-2; abundance: .
CDR3aa: CASSKDRGTYEQYF; CDR3nt: TGTGCCAGCAGTAAAGACAGGGGTACCTACGAGCAGTACTTC; v_gene: TRBV6-1; d_gene: TRBD1; j_gene: TRBJ2-7; abundance: .
CDR3aa: CATSEPSSYEQYF; CDR3nt: TGTGCCACCAGCGAACCAAGCTCCTACGAGCAGTACTTC; v_gene: TRBV6-5; d_gene: .; j_gene: TRBJ2-7; abundance: few
CDR3aa: CASSPGTVYNEQFF; CDR3nt: TGTGCCAGCAGCCCCGGGACAGTTTACAATGAGCAGTTCTTC; v_gene: TRBV9; d_gene: TRBD1; j_gene: TRBJ2-1; abundance: .
CDR3aa: CASPPGGRATEAFF; CDR3nt: TGTGCCAGCCCCCCGGGGGGCCGGGCCACTGAAGCTTTCTTT; v_gene: TRBV6-1; d_gene: .; j_gene: TRBJ1-1; abundance: .
CDR3aa: CASSYSRRGGAEAFF; CDR3nt: TGTGCCAGCAGTTACTCGAGGAGGGGAGGTGCTGAAGCTTTCTTT; v_gene: TRBV6-5; d_gene: .; j_gene: TRBJ1-1; abundance: once
CDR3aa: CASSPGMGTLTETQYF; CDR3nt: TGTGCCAGCAGCCCGGGTATGGGGACACTGACTGAGACCCAGTACTTC; v_gene: TRBV14; d_gene: .; j_gene: TRBJ2-5; abundance: once
CDR3aa: CASSELAAWADTQYF; CDR3nt: TGTGCCAGCAGCGAACTAGCGGCGTGGGCAGATACGCAGTATTTT; v_gene: TRBV9; d_gene: TRBD2; j_gene: TRBJ2-3; abundance: .
CDR3aa: CASSPPWGEGAETQYF; CDR3nt: TGTGCCAGTAGTCCCCCCTGGGGGGAGGGTGCGGAGACCCAGTACTTC; v_gene: TRBV19; d_gene: TRBD2; j_gene: TRBJ2-5; abundance: .
CDR3aa: CSAESESSYEQYF; CDR3nt: TGCAGCGCAGAGTCAGAAAGCTCCTACGAGCAGTACTTC; v_gene: TRBV29-1; d_gene: .; j_gene: TRBJ2-7; abundance: .
CDR3aa: CASRLQGEVNYGYTF; CDR3nt: TGTGCCAGCAGACTACAGGGAGAAGTTAACTATGGCTACACCTTC; v_gene: TRBV28; d_gene: .; j_gene: TRBJ1-2; abundance: .
CDR3aa: CASTDPAGAVTDTQYF; CDR3nt: TGTGCCAGCACCGACCCAGCAGGGGCCGTCACAGATACGCAGTATTTT; v_gene: TRBV6-6; d_gene: .; j_gene: TRBJ2-3; abundance: .
CDR3aa: CASSQELAGKFSYNEQFF; CDR3nt: TGTGCCAGCAGCCAAGAACTAGCGGGCAAGTTCTCCTACAATGAGCAGTTCTTC; v_gene: TRBV4-2; d_gene: TRBD2; j_gene: TRBJ2-1; abundance: .
CDR3aa: CASRVTNQETQYF; CDR3nt: TGTGCCAGCAGGGTGACTAACCAAGAGACCCAGTACTTC; v_gene: TRBV6-5; d_gene: .; j_gene: TRBJ2-5; abundance: .
CDR3aa: CASSQVPRDEQYF; CDR3nt: TGCGCCAGCAGCCAAGTTCCACGCGACGAGCAGTACTTC; v_gene: TRBV5-1; d_gene: .; j_gene: TRBJ2-7; abundance: once
CDR3aa: CASSFVATAANSYNEQFF; CDR3nt: TGTGCCAGCAGTTTCGTGGCGACAGCTGCTAACTCCTACAATGAGCAGTTCTTC; v_gene: TRBV28; d_gene: .; j_gene: TRBJ2-1; abundance: .
CDR3aa: CAWREGYSPLHF; CDR3nt: TGTGCCTGGAGAGAGGGGTATTCACCCCTCCACTTT; v_gene: TRBV30; d_gene: .; j_gene: TRBJ1-6; abundance: few
CDR3aa: CASSFRDRAYAGQFF; CDR3nt: TGTGCCAGCAGCTTTCGGGACAGGGCCTATGCGGGGCAGTTCTTC; v_gene: TRBV13; d_gene: TRBD1; j_gene: TRBJ2-1; abundance: .
CDR3aa: CASGPSTGWITEAFF; CDR3nt: TGTGCTAGTGGTCCCTCGACAGGGTGGATCACTGAAGCTTTCTTT; v_gene: TRBV12-5; d_gene: TRBD1; j_gene: TRBJ1-1; abundance: .
CDR3aa: CASSSSPTRDYGYTF; CDR3nt: TGTGCCAGTAGTAGCTCGCCGACAAGGGACTATGGCTACACCTTC; v_gene: TRBV19; d_gene: .; j_gene: TRBJ1-2; abundance: .
CDR3aa: CASSSLWTGSYEQYF; CDR3nt: TGCGCCAGCAGCTCACTGTGGACAGGGAGCTACGAGCAGTACTTC; v_gene: TRBV4-1; d_gene: TRBD1; j_gene: TRBJ2-7; abundance: .
CDR3aa: CASSWQGSHEQYF; CDR3nt: TGTGCCAGCAGTTGGCAGGGCTCCCACGAGCAGTACTTC; v_gene: TRBV28; d_gene: .; j_gene: TRBJ2-7; abundance: .
CDR3aa: CASSLGGSREETQYF; CDR3nt: TGCGCCAGCAGCTTGGGGGGGAGTCGAGAAGAGACCCAGTACTTC; v_gene: TRBV5-1; d_gene: .; j_gene: TRBJ2-5; abundance: .
CDR3aa: CASRRQATDEQFF; CDR3nt: TGTGCCAGCAGGCGACAGGCTACCGATGAGCAGTTCTTC; v_gene: TRBV6-5; d_gene: .; j_gene: TRBJ2-1; abundance: .
CDR3aa: CASSWTGVGNTIYF; CDR3nt: TGTGCCAGCAGCTGGACAGGGGTGGGAAACACCATATATTTT; v_gene: TRBV5-4; d_gene: TRBD1; j_gene: TRBJ1-3; abundance: few
CDR3aa: CASSSTPGQGVEGYTF; CDR3nt: TGTGCCAGCAGCTCGACCCCCGGACAGGGGGTCGAGGGCTACACCTTC; v_gene: TRBV11-2; d_gene: TRBD1; j_gene: TRBJ1-2; abundance: .
CDR3aa: CASSATGDSPLHF; CDR3nt: TGCGCCAGCAGTGCCACAGGGGACTCACCCCTCCACTTT; v_gene: TRBV10-1; d_gene: TRBD1; j_gene: TRBJ1-6; abundance: few
CDR3aa: CASSQESSGAYNEQFF; CDR3nt: TGCGCCAGCAGCCAAGAATCCAGCGGGGCCTACAATGAGCAGTTCTTC; v_gene: TRBV4-3; d_gene: TRBD2; j_gene: TRBJ2-1; abundance: .
CDR3aa: CASSRDSRNTEAFF; CDR3nt: TGTGCCAGTAGTAGGGACAGCCGGAACACTGAAGCTTTCTTT; v_gene: TRBV19; d_gene: TRBD1; j_gene: TRBJ1-1; abundance: .
CDR3aa: CASSLQGFQPGNTIYF; CDR3nt: TGTGCCAGCTCGCTCCAGGGGTTTCAACCTGGAAACACCATATATTTT; v_gene: TRBV5-8; d_gene: .; j_gene: TRBJ1-3; abundance: .
CDR3aa: CASSLMGGTDTQYF; CDR3nt: TGTGCCAGCAGCTTGATGGGAGGCACAGATACGCAGTATTTT; v_gene: TRBV5-5; d_gene: .; j_gene: TRBJ2-3; abundance: .
CDR3aa: CASSARASVSRGNYGYTF; CDR3nt: TGCGCCAGCAGCGCCCGCGCGTCGGTCTCCCGGGGTAACTATGGCTACACCTTC; v_gene: TRBV4-1; d_gene: .; j_gene: TRBJ1-2; abundance: .
CDR3aa: CASRRGGYGYTF; CDR3nt: TGTGCCAGCAGGAGGGGGGGCTATGGCTACACCTTC; v_gene: TRBV28; d_gene: .; j_gene: TRBJ1-2; abundance: .
CDR3aa: CASSLGTRSGTYQETQYF; CDR3nt: TGTGCCAGCAGCTTAGGGACTAGGAGTGGGACGTACCAAGAGACCCAGTACTTC; v_gene: TRBV7-2; d_gene: TRBD2; j_gene: TRBJ2-5; abundance: .
CDR3aa: CASRGTGDNQPQHF; CDR3nt: TGTGCCAGCAGGGGGACAGGGGACAATCAGCCCCAGCATTTT; v_gene: TRBV2; d_gene: TRBD1; j_gene: TRBJ1-5; abundance: few
CDR3aa: CASSLHRRGAPARSSPLHF; CDR3nt: TGTGCCAGCAGCTTACACCGAAGGGGGGCCCCTGCGCGGAGTTCACCCCTCCACTTT; v_gene: TRBV7-2; d_gene: .; j_gene: TRBJ1-6; abundance: .
CDR3aa: CASSHDPGGYQPQHF; CDR3nt: TGTGCCAGCAGCCACGACCCAGGGGGCTATCAGCCCCAGCATTTT; v_gene: TRBV7-9; d_gene: TRBD1; j_gene: TRBJ1-5; abundance: .
CDR3aa: CASSLAGGRVYNEQFF; CDR3nt: TGTGCCAGCAGTTTAGCGGGGGGCCGCGTCTACAATGAGCAGTTCTTC; v_gene: TRBV27; d_gene: TRBD2; j_gene: TRBJ2-1; abundance: .
CDR3aa: CAWSARQGDTQYF; CDR3nt: TGTGCCTGGAGTGCCCGGCAGGGTGATACGCAGTATTTT; v_gene: TRBV30; d_gene: .; j_gene: TRBJ2-3; abundance: .
CDR3aa: CASSQGSSGGGGTDTQYF; CDR3nt: TGCGCCAGCAGCCAAGGGTCTAGCGGGGGCGGGGGCACAGATACGCAGTATTTT; v_gene: TRBV4-1; d_gene: TRBD2; j_gene: TRBJ2-3; abundance: .
CDR3aa: CASNLRTGGTGELFF; CDR3nt: TGTGCCAGCAACCTCCGGACAGGGGGGACCGGGGAGCTGTTTTTT; v_gene: TRBV13; d_gene: TRBD1; j_gene: TRBJ2-2; abundance: .
CDR3aa: CASSYGGTFPSPLHF; CDR3nt: TGTGCCAGCAGTTACGGGGGGACCTTCCCTTCACCCCTCCACTTT; v_gene: TRBV6-5; d_gene: .; j_gene: TRBJ1-6; abundance: few
CDR3aa: CASSFTPPQTGTQPGNTIYF; CDR3nt: TGTGCCAGCAGCTTCACCCCCCCACAGACAGGTACCCAACCTGGAAACACCATATATTTT; v_gene: TRBV7-6; d_gene: .; j_gene: TRBJ1-3; abundance: .
CDR3aa: CASSPSAGSTDTQYF; CDR3nt: TGCGCCAGCAGCCCCTCAGCGGGGAGCACAGATACGCAGTATTTT; v_gene: TRBV7-9; d_gene: TRBD2; j_gene: TRBJ2-3; abundance: .